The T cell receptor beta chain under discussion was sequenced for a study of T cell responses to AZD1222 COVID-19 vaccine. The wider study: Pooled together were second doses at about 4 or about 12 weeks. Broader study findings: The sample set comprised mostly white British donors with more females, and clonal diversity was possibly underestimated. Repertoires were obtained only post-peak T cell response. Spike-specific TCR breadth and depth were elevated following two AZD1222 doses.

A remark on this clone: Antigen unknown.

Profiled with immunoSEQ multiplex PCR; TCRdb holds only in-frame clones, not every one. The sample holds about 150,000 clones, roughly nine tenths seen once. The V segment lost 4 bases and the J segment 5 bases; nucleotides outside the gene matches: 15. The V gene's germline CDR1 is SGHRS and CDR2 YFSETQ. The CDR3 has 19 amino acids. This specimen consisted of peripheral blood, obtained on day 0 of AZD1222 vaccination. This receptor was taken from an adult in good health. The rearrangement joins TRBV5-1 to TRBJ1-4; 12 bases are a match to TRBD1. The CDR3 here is CASSHTPGQGATINEKLFF. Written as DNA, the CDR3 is TGCGCCAGCAGCCATACCCCGGGACAGGGGGCCACTATAAATGAAAAACTGTTTTTT.